This T cell receptor (beta chain) is drawn from a study of T cell responses to AZD1222 COVID-19 vaccine. Looking at the study overall: Timing groups of about 4 and about 12 weeks for second doses were pooled. General study points: The donor group comprised mostly white British people and more females; the analysis possibly underestimated clonal diversity. Recipients of AZD1222 seropositive at baseline numbered only 6 or 7.

TCRdb's table, derived via immunoSEQ multiplex PCR, lists solely in-frame clones and lacks some. The table has 130,000 to 150,000 clones, 93% seen once. Looked up from germline, CDR1 is LGHDT and CDR2 is YNNKEL (reference sequence). V shed 1 base and J 4 bases; nucleotides not matched to a gene: 4. CDR3 length: 14 residues. This clone showed up just a few times. Its specificity is not known. The same CDR3 also results from other DNA sequences found in this sample. The receptor comes from an adult in good health. Sequencing was performed on peripheral blood, taken on day 0 of AZD1222 vaccination. The chain employs TRBV3-1 (or the pseudogene TRBV3-2) and TRBJ2-7; 7 bases are a match to TRBD1. CDR3 in DNA: TGTGCCAGCAGCCAAGGCTACAGGGGATACGAGCAGTACTTC. Protein sequence: CASSQGYRGYEQYF.